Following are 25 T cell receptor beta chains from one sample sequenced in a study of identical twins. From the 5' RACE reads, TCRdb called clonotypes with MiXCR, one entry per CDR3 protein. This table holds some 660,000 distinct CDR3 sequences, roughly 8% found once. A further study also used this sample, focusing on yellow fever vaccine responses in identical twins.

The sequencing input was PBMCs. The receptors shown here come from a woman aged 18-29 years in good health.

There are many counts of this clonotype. CDR3 sequence (DNA): TGTGCCACCAGTGACCCCGGACCTTCGGGAGGGGAGCTGTTTTTT. Translating it yields CATSDPGPSGGELFF. This chain joins TRBV24-1 and TRBJ2-2, with a possible D match to TRBD2 (5 bases). V lost 4 bases and J 8 bases, leaving 16 bases between the germline ends. Looked up from germline, CDR1 is KGHDR and CDR2 is SFDVKD. There are 15 residues in the CDR3.

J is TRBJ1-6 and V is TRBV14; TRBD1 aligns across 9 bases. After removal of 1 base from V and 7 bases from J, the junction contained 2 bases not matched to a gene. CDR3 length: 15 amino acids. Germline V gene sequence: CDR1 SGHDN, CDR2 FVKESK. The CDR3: CASSQADRGNSPLHF. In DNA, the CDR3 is TGTGCCAGCAGCCAAGCCGACAGGGGGAATTCACCCCTCCACTTT.

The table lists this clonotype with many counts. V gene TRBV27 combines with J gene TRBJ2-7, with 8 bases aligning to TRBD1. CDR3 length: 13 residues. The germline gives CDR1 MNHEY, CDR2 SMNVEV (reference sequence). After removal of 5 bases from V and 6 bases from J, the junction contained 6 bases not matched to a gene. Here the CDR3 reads CASSPWTGSEQYF. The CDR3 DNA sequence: TGTGCCAGCAGTCCCTGGACAGGGAGCGAGCAGTACTTC.

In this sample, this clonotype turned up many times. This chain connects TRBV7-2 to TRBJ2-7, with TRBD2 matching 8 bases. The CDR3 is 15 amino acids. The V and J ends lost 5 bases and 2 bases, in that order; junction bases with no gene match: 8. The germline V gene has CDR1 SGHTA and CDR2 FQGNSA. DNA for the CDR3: TGTGCCAGCAGCCTACTAGCGGACCTAGCCTACGAGCAGTACTTC. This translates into CASSLLADLAYEQYF.

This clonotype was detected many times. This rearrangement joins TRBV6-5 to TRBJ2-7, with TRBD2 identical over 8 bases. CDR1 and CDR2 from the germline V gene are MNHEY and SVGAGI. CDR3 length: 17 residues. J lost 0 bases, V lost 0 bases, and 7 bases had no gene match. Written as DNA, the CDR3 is TGTGCCAGCAGTTACTCCGCGCGGGGGGTGCTCTCCTACGAGCAGTACTTC. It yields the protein CASSYSARGVLSYEQYF.

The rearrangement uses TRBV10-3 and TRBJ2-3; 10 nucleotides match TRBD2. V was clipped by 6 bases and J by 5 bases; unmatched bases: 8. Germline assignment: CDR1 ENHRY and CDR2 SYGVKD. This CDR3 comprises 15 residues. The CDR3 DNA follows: TGTGCCATCAGCGGAGCGGGGGGGCGTATAGATACGCAGTATTTT. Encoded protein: CAISGAGGRIDTQYF.

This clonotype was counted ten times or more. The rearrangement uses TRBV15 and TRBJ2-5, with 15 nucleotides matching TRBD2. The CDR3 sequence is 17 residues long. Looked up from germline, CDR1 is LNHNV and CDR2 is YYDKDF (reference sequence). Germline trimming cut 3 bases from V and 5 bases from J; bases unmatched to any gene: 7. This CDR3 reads CATSSGLAGGPVETQYF. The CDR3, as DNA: TGTGCCACCAGCAGCGGACTAGCGGGAGGGCCTGTGGAGACCCAGTACTTC. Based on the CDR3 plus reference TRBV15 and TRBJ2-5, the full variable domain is DAMVIQNPRYQVTQFGKPVTLSCSQTLNHNVMYWYQQKSSQAPKLLFHYYDKDFNNEADTPDNFQSRRPNTSFCFLDIRSPGLGDTAMYLCATSSGLAGGPVETQYFGPGTRLLVL.

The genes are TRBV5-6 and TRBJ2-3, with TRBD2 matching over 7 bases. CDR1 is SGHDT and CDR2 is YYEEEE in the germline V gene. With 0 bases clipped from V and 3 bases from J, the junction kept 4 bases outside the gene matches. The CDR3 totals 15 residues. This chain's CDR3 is CASSLGLAETDTQYF. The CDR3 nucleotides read TGTGCCAGCAGCTTGGGGCTAGCGGAAACAGATACGCAGTATTTT.

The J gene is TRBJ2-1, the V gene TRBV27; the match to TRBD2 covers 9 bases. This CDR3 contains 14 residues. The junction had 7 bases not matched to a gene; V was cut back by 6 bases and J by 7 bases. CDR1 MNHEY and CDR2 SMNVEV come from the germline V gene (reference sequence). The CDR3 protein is CASRSGGRANEQFF. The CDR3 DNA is TGTGCCAGCAGGTCGGGCGGGAGGGCGAATGAGCAGTTCTTC.

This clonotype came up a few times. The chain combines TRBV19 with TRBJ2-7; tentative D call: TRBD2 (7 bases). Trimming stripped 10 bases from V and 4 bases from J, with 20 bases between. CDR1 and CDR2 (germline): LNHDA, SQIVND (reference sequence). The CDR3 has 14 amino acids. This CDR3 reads CATDASGEGYEQYF. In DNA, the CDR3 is TGTGCCACCGACGCATCAGGGGAGGGGTACGAGCAGTACTTC.

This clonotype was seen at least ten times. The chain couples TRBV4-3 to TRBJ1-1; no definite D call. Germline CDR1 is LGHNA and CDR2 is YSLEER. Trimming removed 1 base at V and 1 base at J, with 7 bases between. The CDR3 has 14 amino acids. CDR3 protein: CASSQGRWNTEAFF. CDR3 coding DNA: TGCGCCAGCAGCCAAGGGAGGTGGAACACTGAAGCTTTCTTT.

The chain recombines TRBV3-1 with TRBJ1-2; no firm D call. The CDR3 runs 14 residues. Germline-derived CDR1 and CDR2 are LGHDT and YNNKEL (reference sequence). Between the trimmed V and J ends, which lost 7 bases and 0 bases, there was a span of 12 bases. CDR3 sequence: CASKPLYANYGYTF. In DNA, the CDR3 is TGTGCCAGCAAGCCTCTTTATGCTAACTATGGCTACACCTTC.

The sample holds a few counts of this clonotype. The CDR3 spells CASSPEGAPETQYF. The CDR3 DNA reads TGCGCCAGCAGCCCTGAGGGGGCGCCCGAGACCCAGTACTTC. The chain couples TRBV5-1 to TRBJ2-5; 7 bases line up with TRBD1. Trimming took 4 bases from V and 5 from J; bases not matched to a gene: 8. The CDR3 is 14 residues long. Germline CDR1 and CDR2: SGHRS and YFSETQ.

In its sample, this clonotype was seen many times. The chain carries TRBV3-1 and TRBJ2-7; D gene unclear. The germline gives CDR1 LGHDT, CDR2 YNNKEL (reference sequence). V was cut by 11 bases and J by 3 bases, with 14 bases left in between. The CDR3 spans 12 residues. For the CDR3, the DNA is TGTGCCGTAATCGGACCGAACTACGAGCAGTACTTC. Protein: CAVIGPNYEQYF.

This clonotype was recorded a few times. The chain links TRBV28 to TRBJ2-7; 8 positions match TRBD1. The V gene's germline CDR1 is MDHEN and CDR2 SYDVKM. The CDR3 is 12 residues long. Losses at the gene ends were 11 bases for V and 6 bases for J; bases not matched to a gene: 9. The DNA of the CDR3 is TGTGCCTCTTTAACACAGGGGGTCGAGCAGTACTTC. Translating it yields CASLTQGVEQYF.

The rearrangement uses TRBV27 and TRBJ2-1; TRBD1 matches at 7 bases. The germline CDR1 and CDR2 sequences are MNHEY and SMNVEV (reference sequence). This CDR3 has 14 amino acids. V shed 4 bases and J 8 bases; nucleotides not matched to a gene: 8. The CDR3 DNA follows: TGTGCCAGCAGTTCGACAGGGCCCCCCGATGAGCAGTTCTTC. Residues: CASSSTGPPDEQFF.

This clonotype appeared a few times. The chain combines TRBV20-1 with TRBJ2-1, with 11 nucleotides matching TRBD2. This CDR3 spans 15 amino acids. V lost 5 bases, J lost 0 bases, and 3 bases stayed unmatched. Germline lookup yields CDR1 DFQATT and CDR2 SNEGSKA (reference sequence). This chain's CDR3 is CSAPSGRISYNEQFF. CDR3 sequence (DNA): TGCAGTGCTCCTAGCGGGAGGATCTCCTACAATGAGCAGTTCTTC.

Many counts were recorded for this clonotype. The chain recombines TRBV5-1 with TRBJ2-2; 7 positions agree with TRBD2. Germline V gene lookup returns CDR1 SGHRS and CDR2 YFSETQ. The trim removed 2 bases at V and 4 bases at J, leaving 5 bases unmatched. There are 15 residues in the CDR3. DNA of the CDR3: TGCGCCAGCAGCTTTCCGGGAGGCCGCACCGGGGAGCTGTTTTTT. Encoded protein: CASSFPGGRTGELFF. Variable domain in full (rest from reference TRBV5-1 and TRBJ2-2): KAGVTQTPRYLIKTRGQQVTLSCSPISGHRSVSWYQQTPGQGLQFLFEYFSETQRNKGNFPGRFSGRQFSNSRSEMNVSTLELGDSALYLCASSFPGGRTGELFFGEGSRLTVL.

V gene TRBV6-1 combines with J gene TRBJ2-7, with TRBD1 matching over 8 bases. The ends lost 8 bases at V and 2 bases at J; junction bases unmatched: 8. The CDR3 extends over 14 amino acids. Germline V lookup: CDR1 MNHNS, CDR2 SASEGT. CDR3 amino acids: CASLFTGGTYEQYF. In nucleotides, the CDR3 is TGTGCCAGCCTCTTCACAGGGGGAACCTACGAGCAGTACTTC.

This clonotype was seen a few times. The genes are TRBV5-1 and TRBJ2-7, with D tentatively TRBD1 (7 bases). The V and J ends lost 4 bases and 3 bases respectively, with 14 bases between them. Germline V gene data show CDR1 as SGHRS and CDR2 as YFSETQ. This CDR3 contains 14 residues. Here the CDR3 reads CASSGGTALYEQYF. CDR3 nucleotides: TGCGCCAGCAGCGGAGGGACAGCCCTCTACGAGCAGTACTTC.

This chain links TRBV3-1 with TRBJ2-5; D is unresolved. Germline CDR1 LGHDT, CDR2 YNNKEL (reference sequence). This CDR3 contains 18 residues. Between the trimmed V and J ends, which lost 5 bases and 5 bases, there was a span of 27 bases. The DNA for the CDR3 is TGTGCCAGCAGCGGTCCTTCAGGCAGGTCGGTCCTTTGGGAGACCCAGTACTTC. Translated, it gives CASSGPSGRSVLWETQYF.

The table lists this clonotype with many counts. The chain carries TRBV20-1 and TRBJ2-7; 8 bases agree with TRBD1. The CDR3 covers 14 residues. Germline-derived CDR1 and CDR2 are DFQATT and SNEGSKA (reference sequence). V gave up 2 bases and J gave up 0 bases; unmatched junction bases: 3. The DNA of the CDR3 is TGCAGTGCTAGATGGGACAGGAGCTCCTACGAGCAGTACTTC. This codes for CSARWDRSSYEQYF.

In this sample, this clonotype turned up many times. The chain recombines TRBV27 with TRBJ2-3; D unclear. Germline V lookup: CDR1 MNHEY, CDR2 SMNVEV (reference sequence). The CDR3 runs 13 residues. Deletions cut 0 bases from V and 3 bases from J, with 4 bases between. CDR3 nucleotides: TGTGCCAGCAGTTTATCCTGGACAGATACGCAGTATTTT. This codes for CASSLSWTDTQYF.

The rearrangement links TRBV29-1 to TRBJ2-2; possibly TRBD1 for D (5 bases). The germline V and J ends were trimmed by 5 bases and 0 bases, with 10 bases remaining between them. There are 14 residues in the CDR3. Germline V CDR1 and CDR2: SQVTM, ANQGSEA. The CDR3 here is CSVRQGSNTGELFF. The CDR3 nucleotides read TGCAGCGTTCGGCAGGGTTCGAACACCGGGGAGCTGTTTTTT.

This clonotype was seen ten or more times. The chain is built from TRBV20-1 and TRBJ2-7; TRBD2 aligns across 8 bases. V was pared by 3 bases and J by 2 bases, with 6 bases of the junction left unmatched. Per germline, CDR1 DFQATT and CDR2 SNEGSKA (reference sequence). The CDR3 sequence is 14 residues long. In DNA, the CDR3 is TGCAGTGCTAGCCAGCGGGAGCCGCCCTACGAGCAGTACTTC. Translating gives CSASQREPPYEQYF.